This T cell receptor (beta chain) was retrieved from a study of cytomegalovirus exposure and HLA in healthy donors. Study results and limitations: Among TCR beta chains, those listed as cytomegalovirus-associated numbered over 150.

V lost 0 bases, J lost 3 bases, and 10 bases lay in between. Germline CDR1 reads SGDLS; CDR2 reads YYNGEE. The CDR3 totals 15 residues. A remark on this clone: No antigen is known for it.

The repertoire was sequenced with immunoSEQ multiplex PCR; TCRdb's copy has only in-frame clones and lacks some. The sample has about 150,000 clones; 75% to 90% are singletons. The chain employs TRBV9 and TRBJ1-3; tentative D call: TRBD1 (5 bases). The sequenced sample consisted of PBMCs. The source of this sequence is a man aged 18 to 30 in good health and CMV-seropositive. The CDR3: CASSVEGAHGNTIYF. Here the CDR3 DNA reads TGTGCCAGCAGCGTAGAAGGGGCGCATGGAAACACCATATATTTT.